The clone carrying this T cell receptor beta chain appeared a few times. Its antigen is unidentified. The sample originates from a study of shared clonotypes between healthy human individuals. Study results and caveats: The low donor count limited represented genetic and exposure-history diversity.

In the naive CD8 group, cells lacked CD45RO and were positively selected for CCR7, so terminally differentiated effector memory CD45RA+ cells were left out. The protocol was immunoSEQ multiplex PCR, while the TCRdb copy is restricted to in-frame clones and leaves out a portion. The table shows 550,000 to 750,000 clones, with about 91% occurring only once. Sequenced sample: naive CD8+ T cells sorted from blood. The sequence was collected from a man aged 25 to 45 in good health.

The CDR3 DNA reads as TGCAGCGTTGGGGCAGGAGTAGACACCGGGGAGCTGTTTTTT. Translation gives CSVGAGVDTGELFF. The chain couples TRBV29-1 to TRBJ2-2; D unclear. V was pared by 4 bases and J by 3 bases, with 12 bases between. Germline values: CDR1 SQVTM, CDR2 ANQGSEA. There are 14 residues in the CDR3.